Listed below are T cell receptor beta chains from one sample, sequenced in a study of graft-versus-host responses after intestinal transplantation. Sequenced by immunoSEQ multiplex PCR; TCRdb stores in-frame clones only, minus some. The sample carries approximately 17,000 clones, 65% to 90% recorded once. The sample consisted of ileum tissue, taken around 580 days after intestinal transplantation. These receptors all come from a human patient who received an intestinal transplant, so some T cells may come from the graft donor. Both conserved end residues are part of each CDR3. The order of the fields is clone size, D gene, CDR3 length, J gene, V gene, CDR3 protein, CDR3 DNA. The D gene is left open where the match is weak. Clone size is not always given. Where it is, it says once, few, many or a class for expanded clones.

>few|NA|13|TRBJ2-3|TRBV5-1
CASSGQSPDTQYF
TGCGCCAGCAGCGGACAGTCCCCAGATACGCAGTATTTT
>NA|NA|13|TRBJ2-1|TRBV2
CASSGDGYNEQFF
TGTGCCAGCAGTGGAGACGGGTACAATGAGCAGTTCTTC
>NA|NA|15|TRBJ1-5|TRBV2
CASSDSTAHNQPQHF
TGTGCCAGCAGTGATTCGACAGCGCACAATCAGCCCCAGCATTTT
>NA|TRBD1|16|TRBJ2-2|TRBV12-5
CASAPPGTGVTGELFF
TGTGCTAGTGCCCCGCCCGGGACAGGGGTCACCGGGGAGCTGTTTTTT
>NA|NA|14|TRBJ1-5|TRBV7-9
CASSFGGRNQPQHF
TGTGCCAGCAGCTTTGGAGGGCGCAATCAGCCCCAGCATTTT
>NA|NA|13|TRBJ1-2|TRBV5-4
CASSLPGNYGYTF
TGTGCCAGCAGCTTGCCGGGGAACTATGGCTACACCTTC
>few|NA|13|TRBJ1-1|TRBV11-3
CASSLDWRVEAFF
TGTGCCAGCAGCTTAGATTGGCGGGTTGAAGCTTTCTTT
>NA|NA|14|TRBJ1-5|TRBV6-1
CASSEGNSNQPQHF
TGTGCCAGCAGTGAGGGGAATAGCAATCAGCCCCAGCATTTT
>NA|NA|14|TRBJ2-5|TRBV9
CASSVGRHQETQYF
TGTGCCAGCAGCGTAGGGCGGCATCAAGAGACCCAGTACTTC
>NA|NA|15|TRBJ2-5|TRBV5-1
CASSSQPRGTETQYF
TGCGCCAGCAGCTCCCAACCTAGGGGGACAGAGACCCAGTACTTC
>few|NA|14|TRBJ2-7|TRBV10-3
CAISDGEGLYEQYF
TGTGCCATCAGTGACGGAGAGGGCCTCTACGAGCAGTACTTC